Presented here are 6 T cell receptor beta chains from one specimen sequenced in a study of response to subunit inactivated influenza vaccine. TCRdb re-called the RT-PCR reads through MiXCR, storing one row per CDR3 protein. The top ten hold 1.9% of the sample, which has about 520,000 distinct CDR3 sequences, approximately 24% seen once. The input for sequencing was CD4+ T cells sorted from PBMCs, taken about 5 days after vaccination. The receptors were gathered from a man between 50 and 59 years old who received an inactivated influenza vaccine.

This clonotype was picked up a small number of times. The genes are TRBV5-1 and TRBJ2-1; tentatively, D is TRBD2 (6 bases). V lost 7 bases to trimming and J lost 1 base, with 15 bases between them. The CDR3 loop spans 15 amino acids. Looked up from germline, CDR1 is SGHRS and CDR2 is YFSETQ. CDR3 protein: CASYLRGSSYNEQFF. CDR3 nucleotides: TGCGCCAGCTACCTACGGGGGTCGTCCTACAATGAGCAGTTCTTC.

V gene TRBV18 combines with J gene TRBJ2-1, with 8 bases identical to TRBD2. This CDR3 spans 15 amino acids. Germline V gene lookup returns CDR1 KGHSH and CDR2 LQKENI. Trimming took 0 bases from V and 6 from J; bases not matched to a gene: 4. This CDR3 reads CASSPPSGRLNEQFF. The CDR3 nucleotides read TGTGCCAGCTCACCACCAAGCGGGAGACTCAATGAGCAGTTCTTC.

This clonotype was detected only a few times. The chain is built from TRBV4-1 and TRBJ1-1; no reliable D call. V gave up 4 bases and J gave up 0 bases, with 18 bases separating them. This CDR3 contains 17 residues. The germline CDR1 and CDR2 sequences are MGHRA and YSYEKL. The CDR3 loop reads CASSPTTGTPMNTEAFF. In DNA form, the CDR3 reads TGCGCCAGCAGCCCTACGACGGGAACCCCTATGAACACTGAAGCTTTCTTT.

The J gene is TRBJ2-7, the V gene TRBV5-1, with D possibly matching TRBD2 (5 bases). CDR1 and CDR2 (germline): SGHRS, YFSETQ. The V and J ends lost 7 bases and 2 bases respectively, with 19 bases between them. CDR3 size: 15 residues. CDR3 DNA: TGCGCCAGCCCCGTTGAGGACTCCAATCCCTACGAGCAGTACTTC. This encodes CASPVEDSNPYEQYF.

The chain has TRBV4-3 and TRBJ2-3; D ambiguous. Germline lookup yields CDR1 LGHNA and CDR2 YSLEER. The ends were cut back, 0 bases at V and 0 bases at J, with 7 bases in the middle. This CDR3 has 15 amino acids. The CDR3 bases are TGCGCCAGCAGCCAAGATGCCACTAGCACAGATACGCAGTATTTT. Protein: CASSQDATSTDTQYF.

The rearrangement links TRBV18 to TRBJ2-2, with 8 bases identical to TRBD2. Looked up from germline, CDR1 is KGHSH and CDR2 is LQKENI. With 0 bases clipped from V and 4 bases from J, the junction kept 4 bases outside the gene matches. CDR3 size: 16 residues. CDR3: CASSPPSSGITGELFF. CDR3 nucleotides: TGTGCCAGCTCACCACCGAGTAGCGGGATCACCGGGGAGCTGTTTTTT.